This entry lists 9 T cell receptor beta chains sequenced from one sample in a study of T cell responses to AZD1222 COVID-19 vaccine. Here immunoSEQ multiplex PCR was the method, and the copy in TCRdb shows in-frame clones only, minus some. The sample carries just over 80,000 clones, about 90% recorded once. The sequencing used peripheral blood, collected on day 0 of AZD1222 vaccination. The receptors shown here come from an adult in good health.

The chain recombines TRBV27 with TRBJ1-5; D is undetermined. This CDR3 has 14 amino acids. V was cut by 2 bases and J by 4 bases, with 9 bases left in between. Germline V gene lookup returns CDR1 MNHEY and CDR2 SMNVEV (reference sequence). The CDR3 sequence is CASSLGSPNQPQHF. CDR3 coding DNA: TGTGCCAGCAGTTTAGGGTCACCTAATCAGCCCCAGCATTTT.

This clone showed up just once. The CDR3 region has the DNA TGTGCCAGCAGTGAATCAGGAGACAGCACAGATACGCAGTATTTT. Translation gives CASSESGDSTDTQYF. The chain employs TRBV25-1 and TRBJ2-3; D gene unclear. Trimming shortened V by 1 base and J by 0 bases, and 8 bases separated the two germline ends. Germline-derived CDR1 and CDR2 are MGHDK and SYGVNS. The CDR3 contains 15 residues. Full variable domain (remainder filled in from reference TRBV25-1 and TRBJ2-3): EADIYQTPRYLVIGTGKKITLECSQTMGHDKMYWYQQDPGMELHLIHYSYGVNSTEKGDLSSESTVSRIRTEHFPLTLESARPSHTSQYLCASSESGDSTDTQYFGPGTRLTVL.

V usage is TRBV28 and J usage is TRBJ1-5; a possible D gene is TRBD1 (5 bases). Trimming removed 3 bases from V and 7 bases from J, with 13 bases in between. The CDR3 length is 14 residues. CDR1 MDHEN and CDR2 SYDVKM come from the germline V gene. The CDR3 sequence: CASSFGGAGQPQHF. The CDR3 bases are TGTGCCAGCAGTTTCGGTGGGGCGGGGCAGCCCCAGCATTTT.

The CDR3 reads CASSIGSDSNQPQHF. DNA of the CDR3: TGTGCCAGTAGTATAGGTTCAGATAGCAATCAGCCCCAGCATTTT. This rearrangement joins TRBV19 to TRBJ1-5; D gene ambiguous. Germline V gives CDR1 LNHDA, CDR2 SQIVND (reference sequence). The CDR3 is 15 residues long. V was pared by 1 base and J by 0 bases, with 7 bases between.

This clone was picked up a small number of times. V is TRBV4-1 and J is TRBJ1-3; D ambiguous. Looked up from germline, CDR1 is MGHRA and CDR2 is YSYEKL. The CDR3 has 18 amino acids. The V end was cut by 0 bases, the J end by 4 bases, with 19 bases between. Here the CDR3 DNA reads TGCGCCAGCAGCCAAGAAAGGAGTGGACGGCCCGTCGGAAACACCATATATTTT. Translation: CASSQERSGRPVGNTIYF.

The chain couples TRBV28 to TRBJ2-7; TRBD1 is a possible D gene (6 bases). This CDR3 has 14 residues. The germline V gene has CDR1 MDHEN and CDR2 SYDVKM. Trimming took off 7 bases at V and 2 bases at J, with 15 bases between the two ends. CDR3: CASKSPGQPYEQYF. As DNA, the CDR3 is TGTGCCAGCAAAAGCCCCGGACAGCCCTACGAGCAGTACTTC.

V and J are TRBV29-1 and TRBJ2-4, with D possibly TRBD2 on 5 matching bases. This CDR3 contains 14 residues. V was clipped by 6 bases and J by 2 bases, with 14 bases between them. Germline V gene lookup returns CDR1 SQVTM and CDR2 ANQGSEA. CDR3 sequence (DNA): TGCAGCGTCGGGGTCATTTCGACCAAAAACATTCAGTACTTC. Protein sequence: CSVGVISTKNIQYF.

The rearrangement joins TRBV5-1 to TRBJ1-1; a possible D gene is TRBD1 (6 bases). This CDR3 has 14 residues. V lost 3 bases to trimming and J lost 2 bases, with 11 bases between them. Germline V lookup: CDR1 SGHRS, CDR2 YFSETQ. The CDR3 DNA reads TGCGCCAGCAGCTCTACAGGGTTTAACACTGAAGCTTTCTTT. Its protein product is CASSSTGFNTEAFF.

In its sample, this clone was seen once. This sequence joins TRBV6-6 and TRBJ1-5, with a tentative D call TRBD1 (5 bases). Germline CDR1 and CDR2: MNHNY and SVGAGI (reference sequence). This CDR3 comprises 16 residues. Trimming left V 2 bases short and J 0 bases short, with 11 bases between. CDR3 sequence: CASSYPTVNSNQPQHF. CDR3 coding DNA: TGTGCCAGCAGTTACCCGACAGTGAATAGCAATCAGCCCCAGCATTTT.